The entry below describes one TCR beta chain. The antigen is unknown. This entry comes from a study of beta chain features in type 1 diabetes. General study points: When Type 1 diabetes patients were examined, their TCRB CDR3s proved moderately but significantly shorter in all four CD4+ subsets.

Sorting based on CD45RO/CCR7/CD25/CD127/CD95/CD27 separated CD4+ naive, central memory, regulatory and stem cell-like memory cells. As every portion of the isolated RNA was reverse transcribed, the sequencing read expressed TCRB transcripts. The assay was immunoSEQ multiplex PCR, and TCRdb's table has in-frame clones only and misses some. The table lists about 240,000 clones, approximately 15% of them singletons, with 0.015% to 0.02% in the top ten. CDR1 and CDR2 from the germline V gene are SGDLS and YYNGEE. V gave up 4 bases and J gave up 2 bases, with 16 bases separating them. The CDR3 contains 15 residues.

This chain connects TRBV9 to TRBJ2-7; D possibly corresponds to TRBD2 (5 bases). The receptor was isolated from a man aged 25 to 40 with type 1 diabetes. The source material was naive CD4+ T cells from blood. The CDR3 coding sequence is TGTGCCAGCAGCCCCCCTGGGAGTGCAGCCTACGAGCAGTACTTC. It yields the protein CASSPPGSAAYEQYF. The full variable domain, its missing parts supplied by reference TRBV9 and TRBJ2-7, is DSGVTQTPKHLITATGQRVTLRCSPRSGDLSVYWYQQSLDQGLQFLIQYYNGEERAKGNILERFSAQQFPDLHSELNLSSLELGDSALYFCASSPPGSAAYEQYFGPGTRLTVT.